This TCR beta chain appears in the sequencing data of a study of TIL therapy for anti-PD-1-resistant metastatic lung cancer. General observations from the study: TIL cultures after expansion showed higher clonality and lower diversity than baseline tumor (median about 6% vs 30%).

This was the immunoSEQ v3 assay. Produced via immunoSEQ multiplex PCR; TCRdb's table is partial and in-frame only. The data show roughly 7,400 clones, 74% seen once. The time point here: pre-treatment sample, taken before nivolumab and TIL therapy. The tumor samples were excised metastases, mostly pleural nodules or supraclavicular lymph nodes. Enrollment ran from October 2017 to early 2020. The CDR3 loop spans 15 amino acids. Per the germline V gene, CDR1 is SNHLY and CDR2 is FYNNEI. The V and J ends lost 3 bases and 4 bases, in that order; junction bases with no gene match: 8. A word on this clone: As yet, its antigen is unknown.

This chain uses TRBV2 with TRBJ1-2; 7 bases map to TRBD1. This TCR derives from a person aged 25 to 85 with non-small cell lung cancer. This sample comprised tumor tissue, obtained at baseline. CDR3 in amino acids: CASSEGGTALYGYTF. CDR3 DNA sequence: TGTGCCAGCAGTGAGGGGGGGACAGCCCTCTATGGCTACACCTTC. The variable domain in full, completed from reference TRBV2 and TRBJ1-2, reads EPEVTQTPSHQVTQMGQEVILRCVPISNHLYFYWYRQILGQKVEFLVSFYNNEISEKSEIFDDQFSVERPDGSNFTLKIRSTKLEDSAMYFCASSEGGTALYGYTFGSGTRLTVV.